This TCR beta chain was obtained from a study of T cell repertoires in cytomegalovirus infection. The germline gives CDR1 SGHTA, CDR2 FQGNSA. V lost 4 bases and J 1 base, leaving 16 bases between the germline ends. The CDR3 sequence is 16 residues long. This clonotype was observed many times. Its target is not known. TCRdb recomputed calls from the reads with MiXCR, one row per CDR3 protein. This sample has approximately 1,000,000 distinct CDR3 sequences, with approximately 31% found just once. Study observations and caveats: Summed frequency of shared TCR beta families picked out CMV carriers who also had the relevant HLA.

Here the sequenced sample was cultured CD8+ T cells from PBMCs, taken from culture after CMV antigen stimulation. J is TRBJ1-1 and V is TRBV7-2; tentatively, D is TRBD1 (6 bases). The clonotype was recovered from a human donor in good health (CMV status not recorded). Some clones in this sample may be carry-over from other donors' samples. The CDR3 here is CASSWRTQGANTEAFF. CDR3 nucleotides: TGTGCCAGCAGCTGGAGAACACAGGGAGCGAACACTGAAGCTTTCTTT.